This TCR beta chain was sequenced in a study of T-cell reconstitution after alpha-beta-depleted transplantation in children. Findings of the study overall: The study reportedly traced alpha-beta T cells about two months after transplant to several hundred expanded graft clones. T-cell counts and diversity were attributed mostly to newly produced T cells one year after transplant. There were some patients whose high TCRbeta diversity at day 60 came from surviving recipient T cells and thymic progenitors.

This clonotype was observed many times. The antigen is unknown. There are 14 residues in the CDR3. Per the germline V gene, CDR1 is SEHNR and CDR2 is FQNEAQ (reference sequence). V lost 4 bases to trimming and J lost 1 base, with 8 bases between them. Unique molecular identifiers tagged the TCRbeta library. TCRdb processed the PCR reads anew with MiXCR; each CDR3 protein has one entry. The data hold approximately 300,000 distinct CDR3 sequences, with approximately 7.3% observed a single time. This chain uses TRBV7-9 with TRBJ1-3; weak D call: TRBD1 (6 bases). This clonotype originated in a female patient aged 2-15 years who had a stem cell transplant for Fanconi anemia, so the T cells may come from the graft donor. This material consisted of peripheral blood, taken 360 days after TCRalphabeta/CD19-depleted stem cell transplant. Here the CDR3 DNA reads TGTGCCAGCAGCTCCAGGGGATCTGGAAACACCATATATTTT. This codes for CASSSRGSGNTIYF. Full variable domain (outside the CDR3, taken from reference TRBV7-9 and TRBJ1-3): DTGVSQNPRHKITKRGQNVTFRCDPISEHNRLYWYRQTLGQGPEFLTYFQNEAQLEKSRLLSDRFSAERPKGSFSTLEIQRTEQGDSAMYLCASSSRGSGNTIYFGEGSWLTVV.